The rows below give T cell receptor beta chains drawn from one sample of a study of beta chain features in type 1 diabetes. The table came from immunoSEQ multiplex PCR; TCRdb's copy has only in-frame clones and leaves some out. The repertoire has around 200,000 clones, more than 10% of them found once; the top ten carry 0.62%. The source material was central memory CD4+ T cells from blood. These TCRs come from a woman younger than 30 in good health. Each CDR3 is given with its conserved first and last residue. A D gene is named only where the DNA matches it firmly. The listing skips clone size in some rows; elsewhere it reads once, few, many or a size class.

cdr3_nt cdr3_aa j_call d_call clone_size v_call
TGTGCCAGCAGCCCGGACAGGGGGCTATACAATGAGCAGTTCTTC CASSPDRGLYNEQFF TRBJ2-1 TRBD1 NA TRBV6-5
TGCAGCGTCGGACAGGGGGCAAGAAATGAGCAGTTCTTC CSVGQGARNEQFF TRBJ2-1 TRBD1 few TRBV29-1
TGCGCCAGCAGCTTGGGACACGCCAGCTCTGGGGCCAACGTCCTGACTTTC CASSLGHASSGANVLTF TRBJ2-6 NA NA TRBV5-1
TGTGCCAGCAGCGTAGGAATTACCAACTTGAATTACGAGCAGTACTTC CASSVGITNLNYEQYF TRBJ2-7 NA NA TRBV9
TGTGCCAGCAGCTTACAGGGTATGAACACTGAAGCTTTCTTT CASSLQGMNTEAFF TRBJ1-1 NA NA TRBV11-1
TGTGCCAGCAGTATCTCCACAGATACGCAGTATTTT CASSISTDTQYF TRBJ2-3 NA few TRBV28
TGTGCCAGCAGCCTTGGGACAGGGGGACATGAGCAGTTCTTC CASSLGTGGHEQFF TRBJ2-1 TRBD1 NA TRBV7-9
TGCAGCGCCAACTCCAGGGGGCAAAAACTGTTTTTT CSANSRGQKLFF TRBJ1-4 TRBD1 NA TRBV29-1
TGTGCCAGCTCACCAGACAGTATCTATGGCTACACCTTC CASSPDSIYGYTF TRBJ1-2 NA few TRBV18
TGTGCCAGCAGTTACTCGCACGTAGGGGGAAACTATGGCTACACCTTC CASSYSHVGGNYGYTF TRBJ1-2 NA NA TRBV6-5
TGTGCCAGCAGGGAACACAGCGGAGGATCCGAAAAACTGTTTTTT CASREHSGGSEKLFF TRBJ1-4 NA few TRBV6-5
TGCGCCAGCAGAGGGGTCTCCTACAATGAGCAGTTCTTC CASRGVSYNEQFF TRBJ2-1 NA NA TRBV5-1
TGTGCCAGCAGTGACTTGGTATGGGAGGACAAAGCTTTCTTT CASSDLVWEDKAFF TRBJ1-1 NA NA TRBV2
TGTGCCAGCAGTTTATGGGACAGGATCTACGAGCAGTACTTC CASSLWDRIYEQYF TRBJ2-7 TRBD1 NA TRBV28
TGTGCCATCAGTGAGCCCGGCACTGAAGCTTTCTTT CAISEPGTEAFF TRBJ1-1 NA few TRBV10-3
TGTGCCAGCAGTTCCCAGGGCTCTGGGGCCAACGTCCTGACTTTC CASSSQGSGANVLTF TRBJ2-6 NA NA TRBV27
TGTGCCAGTAGTATAAGGGGCGGGGAGCTGTTTTTT CASSIRGGELFF TRBJ2-2 NA few TRBV19
TGTGCCAGCAGGGATCGACAGGGTCAGGCTAATGAAAAACTGTTTTTT CASRDRQGQANEKLFF TRBJ1-4 TRBD1 few TRBV5-8
TGTGCCAGCAGACGAGGGAACACCGGGGAGCTGTTTTTT CASRRGNTGELFF TRBJ2-2 NA few TRBV6-6
TGTGCCAGCAGCACGGGGGGTTGGAGGAACACTGAAGCTTTCTTT CASSTGGWRNTEAFF TRBJ1-1 NA few TRBV6-6
TGTGCCAGCAGCTTGGGATTAGCGGGAATCGGGGAGCAGTACTTC CASSLGLAGIGEQYF TRBJ2-7 TRBD2 NA TRBV7-9
TGTGCCAGCTCACCGATGGGGGGATATGAGCAGTTCTTC CASSPMGGYEQFF TRBJ2-1 NA few TRBV18
TGTGCCAGCTCACCTGCCGGGACTACGAGGACCGGGGAGCTGTTTTTT CASSPAGTTRTGELFF TRBJ2-2 TRBD2 NA TRBV18
TGTGCCAGCTCACTCTCCCGGGACACGTACGAGCAGTACTTC CASSLSRDTYEQYF TRBJ2-7 NA NA TRBV18
TGTGCCAGCAGCCCCGACAGCATGAACACTGAAGCTTTCTTT CASSPDSMNTEAFF TRBJ1-1 NA NA TRBV4-2
TGTGCCAGCAGCGTAACTAGCGGGAGGCTACTGGATACGCAGTATTTT CASSVTSGRLLDTQYF TRBJ2-3 TRBD2 NA TRBV7-2
TGTGCCAGCTCACCGGGACAAAATGAAAAACTGTTTTTT CASSPGQNEKLFF TRBJ1-4 NA few TRBV18
TGTGCCAGCACGTGGGACAGGGACTCCTATGGCTACACCTTC CASTWDRDSYGYTF TRBJ1-2 TRBD1 few TRBV2
TGCGCCAGCAGCTTGTTAGCGGGAGGATCCTACAATGAGCAGTTCTTC CASSLLAGGSYNEQFF TRBJ2-1 TRBD2 few TRBV5-1
TGTGCCAGCAGCGTAGGGGCATCGGAGACCCAGTACTTC CASSVGASETQYF TRBJ2-5 NA few TRBV9
TGCGCCAGCAGCTTGGCGGGACAGGGAACCTACGAGCAGTACTTC CASSLAGQGTYEQYF TRBJ2-7 TRBD1 NA TRBV5-1
TGTGCCAGCAGCCAAGATGGAACAGGGAACACCGGGGAGCTGTTTTTT CASSQDGTGNTGELFF TRBJ2-2 NA NA TRBV4-2
TGCAGCGTTGACGGACTAGCGGAACTCTCCTACAATGAGCAGTTCTTC CSVDGLAELSYNEQFF TRBJ2-1 TRBD2 many TRBV29-1
TGCAGCGTTAATCCGACAGGGGAAGAGTCAGATACGCAGTATTTT CSVNPTGEESDTQYF TRBJ2-3 TRBD1 few TRBV29-1
TGCGCCAGCAGCCGGACTAGCGGGGGGACCACAGATACGCAGTATTTT CASSRTSGGTTDTQYF TRBJ2-3 TRBD2 NA TRBV4-1
TGCGCCAGCAGCCCGGTGACAGGGAGCGGCAATCAGCCCCAGCATTTT CASSPVTGSGNQPQHF TRBJ1-5 TRBD1 NA TRBV5-1
TGTGCCAGCAGTGTCAGGGTTGAGCAGTTCTTC CASSVRVEQFF TRBJ2-1 NA few TRBV13
TGTGCCTGGAGTGTAATGTGGAGGGGATCACAAGAGACCCAGTACTTC CAWSVMWRGSQETQYF TRBJ2-5 NA NA TRBV30
TGTGCCAGCAGCTTAGTCTCACTCCCCTCGGTTGCTGAAAAACTGTTTTTT CASSLVSLPSVAEKLFF TRBJ1-4 NA NA TRBV7-8
TGCGCCAGCAGCGCTGACTATTTTGCCTACGAGCAGTACTTC CASSADYFAYEQYF TRBJ2-7 NA NA TRBV5-1
TGTGCCAGTAGTATGGGGCGGCTAGCGGGCCCAGCGAACACCGGGGAGCTGTTTTTT CASSMGRLAGPANTGELFF TRBJ2-2 TRBD2 NA TRBV19
TGTGCCAGCAGCGTAGGGCGGGCCGGTGAGACCCAGTACTTC CASSVGRAGETQYF TRBJ2-5 NA NA TRBV9
TGTGCCAGCAGTTTTGCAGGGCCCTCCGGCAATCAGCCCCAGCATTTT CASSFAGPSGNQPQHF TRBJ1-5 NA NA TRBV28
TGTGCCAGCAGCTCCCGGGACAGCTTCTTTAGCTCCTACAATGAGCAGTTCTTC CASSSRDSFFSSYNEQFF TRBJ2-1 TRBD1 few TRBV7-2